This T cell receptor beta chain was sequenced for a study of blood T cell repertoires in COVID-19. Methods used by the authors: Reference gene primers were amplified, and this amplification served to estimate nucleated cell counts. The assay was immunoSEQ multiplex PCR, and TCRdb's table has in-frame clones only and misses some. Clonal size and the V and J genes are those of that table, whereas D and trimming came from the DNA. The table shows approximately 340,000 clones, with roughly nine tenths occurring only once. Participants had their cohort set by participant-reported clinical history. The CDR3 loop spans 15 amino acids. Germline loops: CDR1 KGHDR, CDR2 SFDVKD. Trimming removed 2 bases from V and 6 bases from J; junction bases left unmatched: 5.

The gene calls are TRBV24-1 and TRBJ1-4, with 7 bases matching TRBD1. Input material: PBMCs or T cells enriched from blood (not recorded which). The TCR was taken from a middle-aged woman who had been exposed to COVID-19. CDR3 region: CATSDSRGLDEKLFF. DNA for the CDR3: TGTGCCACCAGTGATTCCAGGGGGTTGGATGAAAAACTGTTTTTT.